This TCR beta chain stems from a study of blood T cell repertoires in COVID-19. Across the study: The origin of the acute and convalescent COVID-19 samples was the United States, Italy and Spain. PBMCs, B-cell-depleted T cells, or T cells were the source of the cDNA or gDNA that made up the material.

As processed by the authors: Quantification of nucleated cells was approximated via reference gene primer amplification. Measured with immunoSEQ multiplex PCR; TCRdb has only the in-frame clones, and not every one. For V, J and clone size, that table is used; D and trimming come from the DNA. Seen here are 200,000 to 300,000 clones, approximately 86% observed once, and the top ten hold under 2%. This clone occurred once. After removal of 5 bases from V and 7 bases from J, the junction contained 15 bases not matched to a gene. Germline CDR1 and CDR2: MGHRA and YSYEKL. The CDR3 is made up of 17 amino acids.

The sequence was collected from a young man with active or convalescent COVID-19. V is TRBV4-1 and J is TRBJ2-1; 9 bases align to TRBD1. The sequencing input was peripheral blood. The CDR3 DNA reads TGCGCCAGCAGCATTTCGACCTCCGGGACAGGGACGAATGAGCAGTTCTTC. Residues: CASSISTSGTGTNEQFF.